Below are 25 T cell receptor beta chains sequenced from a single sample in a study of long-term antiretroviral therapy in people with HIV. Samples were assayed with immunoSEQ v3.0 at survey level. The assay was immunoSEQ multiplex PCR, and TCRdb's table has in-frame clones only and misses some. The sample lists about 25,000 clones; more than 75% were seen once. Sequences were derived from unsorted PBMCs, sampled 4.4 years after starting antiretroviral therapy. All receptors come from a man younger than 45 with HIV.

The chain uses TRBV7-2 and TRBJ1-2, with D possibly matching TRBD1 (5 bases). The CDR3 runs 17 residues. Germline V gene sequence: CDR1 SGHTA, CDR2 FQGNSA. The V end lost 3 bases, the J end lost 3 bases, and 20 bases lay between the germline ends. As DNA, the CDR3 is TGTGCCAGCAGCTTTCCTCGGGGCAGGGTAAATGACTATGGCTACACCTTC. It encodes CASSFPRGRVNDYGYTF.

The chain recombines TRBV6-5 with TRBJ1-2; D unresolved. V lost 4 bases to trimming and J lost 2 bases, with 11 bases between them. There are 14 residues in the CDR3. Per the germline V gene, CDR1 is MNHEY and CDR2 is SVGAGI. The CDR3: CASSSHSGNYGYTF. The CDR3 DNA is TGTGCCAGCAGTTCCCACTCCGGGAACTATGGCTACACCTTC.

This chain links TRBV7-8 with TRBJ1-1; D uncertain. Trimming cost V 3 bases and J 0 bases, with 17 bases left between them. Germline assignment: CDR1 SGHVS and CDR2 FQNEAQ. The CDR3 is 17 amino acids. CDR3 bases: TGTGCCAGCAGCTTCCTCATAGGGCACATAATGAACACTGAAGCTTTCTTT. Protein sequence: CASSFLIGHIMNTEAFF.

The chain employs TRBV28 and TRBJ1-5, with TRBD1 matching 8 bases. Germline loops: CDR1 MDHEN, CDR2 SYDVKM. J lost 5 bases, V lost 2 bases, and 8 bases had no gene match. The CDR3 spans 16 residues. This CDR3 reads CASSLRQTGDDQPQHF. The CDR3 DNA is TGTGCCAGCAGTTTACGACAGACAGGGGATGATCAGCCCCAGCATTTT.

The rearrangement joins TRBV15 to TRBJ2-4; 7 bases line up with TRBD1. The V gene end was trimmed by 5 bases and the J gene end by 6 bases; junction bases not matched to a gene: 10. Germline CDR1 reads LNHNV; CDR2 reads YYDKDF (reference sequence). There are 15 residues in the CDR3. The CDR3 is CATSGQTGFGNIQYF. The CDR3 bases are TGTGCCACCAGCGGACAGACAGGGTTCGGAAACATTCAGTACTTC.

The V and J genes are TRBV11-2 and TRBJ2-3; the D gene is possibly TRBD2 (6 bases). Deletions cut 5 bases from V and 7 bases from J, with 10 bases between. Looked up from germline, CDR1 is SGHAT and CDR2 is FQNNGV. The CDR3 runs 12 residues. CDR3 residues: CASSPTRNTQYF. CDR3 in DNA: TGTGCCAGCAGCCCGACTAGAAATACGCAGTATTTT.

This rearrangement joins TRBV19 to TRBJ2-3; 12 bases are a match to TRBD2. V lost 6 bases to trimming and J lost 6 bases; unmatched junction nucleotides: 7. Germline lookup yields CDR1 LNHDA and CDR2 SQIVND (reference sequence). CDR3 length equals 15 residues. Here the CDR3 DNA reads TGTGCCAGTAGCCAGACTAGCGGGAGAGGTGATACGCAGTATTTT. Encoded protein: CASSQTSGRGDTQYF.

The V gene is TRBV2, the J gene TRBJ1-1; D not resolved. V lost 3 bases to trimming and J lost 0 bases, with 5 bases between them. From germline, CDR1 is SNHLY and CDR2 FYNNEI. This CDR3 comprises 13 residues. CDR3 nucleotides: TGTGCCAGCAGTGACTTAGTGAACACTGAAGCTTTCTTT. This translates into CASSDLVNTEAFF.

The rearrangement uses TRBV11-2 and TRBJ2-7; 7 nucleotides match TRBD1. V lost 7 bases to trimming and J lost 2 bases; unmatched junction nucleotides: 5. Germline-derived CDR1 and CDR2 are SGHAT and FQNNGV. The CDR3 is made up of 13 amino acids. The CDR3 bases are TGTGCCAGCACTGACAGGGACCCCTACGAGCAGTACTTC. It yields the protein CASTDRDPYEQYF.

The rearrangement joins TRBV15 to TRBJ2-1; no clear D. Germline V lookup: CDR1 LNHNV, CDR2 YYDKDF (reference sequence). V lost 1 base and J lost 4, with 5 bases in between. This CDR3 contains 13 residues. This CDR3 is CATSRGAYNEQFF. CDR3 nucleotide sequence: TGTGCCACCAGCAGAGGGGCGTACAATGAGCAGTTCTTC.

A few counts support this clone. This rearrangement joins TRBV5-1 to TRBJ1-6; TRBD1 agrees at 8 bases. The CDR3 consists of 13 residues. Losses at the gene ends were 4 bases for V and 9 bases for J; bases not matched to a gene: 3. The germline CDR1 and CDR2 sequences are SGHRS and YFSETQ. This chain's CDR3 is CASSNTGGSPLHF. Written as DNA, the CDR3 is TGCGCCAGCAGCAACACAGGGGGTTCACCCCTCCACTTT. The variable domain in full, completed from reference TRBV5-1 and TRBJ1-6, reads KAGVTQTPRYLIKTRGQQVTLSCSPISGHRSVSWYQQTPGQGLQFLFEYFSETQRNKGNFPGRFSGRQFSNSRSEMNVSTLELGDSALYLCASSNTGGSPLHFGNGTRLTVT.

This chain connects TRBV4-1 to TRBJ2-7; D not resolved. The V gene lost 2 bases and the J gene lost 3 bases, with 11 bases spanning the gap. CDR3 size: 14 residues. Germline V gene lookup returns CDR1 MGHRA and CDR2 YSYEKL. This CDR3 reads CASSQMSAGYEQYF. The CDR3 nucleotides read TGCGCCAGCAGCCAAATGTCAGCCGGCTACGAGCAGTACTTC.

The chain joins TRBV15 to TRBJ2-1; no definite D call. Germline lookup yields CDR1 LNHNV and CDR2 YYDKDF (reference sequence). V dropped 1 base and J dropped 4 bases, with 11 bases sitting between them. The CDR3 has 15 amino acids. CDR3 loop: CATSRGSGGYNEQFF. The CDR3 DNA follows: TGTGCCACCAGCAGAGGGTCCGGCGGTTACAATGAGCAGTTCTTC.

This chain connects TRBV11-2 to TRBJ2-7; 9 positions match TRBD1. This CDR3 has 14 amino acids. After removal of 5 bases from V and 3 bases from J, the junction contained 5 bases not matched to a gene. The germline V gene encodes CDR1 SGHAT and CDR2 FQNNGV. CDR3 in DNA: TGTGCCAGCAGCGCGTCGACAGGGGGCTACGAGCAGTACTTC. Translation: CASSASTGGYEQYF.

The genes are TRBV29-1 and TRBJ2-7; unclear D gene. Trimming pared 7 bases from V and 2 bases from J, leaving 9 bases between. This CDR3 has 11 amino acids. From germline, CDR1 is SQVTM and CDR2 ANQGSEA. Written as DNA, the CDR3 is TGCAGCGCCGGATCCACCTACGAGCAGTACTTC. Translating it yields CSAGSTYEQYF.

The CDR3 bases are TGTGCCAGCAGTTTGGGGTTCACTAACACTGAAGCTTTCTTT. It translates to CASSLGFTNTEAFF. This sequence joins TRBV28 and TRBJ1-1; D gene ambiguous. Germline CDR1 reads MDHEN; CDR2 reads SYDVKM. V lost 3 bases and J lost 2, with 10 bases in between. This CDR3 region has 14 residues. Variable domain in full (rest from reference TRBV28 and TRBJ1-1): DVKVTQSSRYLVKRTGEKVFLECVQDMDHENMFWYRQDPGLGLRLIYFSYDVKMKEKGDIPEGYSVSREKKERFSLILESASTNQTSMYLCASSLGFTNTEAFFGQGTRLTVV.

The rearrangement uses TRBV18 and TRBJ2-7; D is possibly TRBD1 (5 bases). Deletions cut 4 bases from V and 0 bases from J, with 10 bases between. The CDR3 extends over 14 amino acids. Germline CDR1 KGHSH, CDR2 LQKENI. The CDR3 region has the DNA TGTGCCAGCTCACTTGACAGAAGCTCCTACGAGCAGTACTTC. Translating it yields CASSLDRSSYEQYF.

The rearrangement joins TRBV5-5 to TRBJ2-1; possibly TRBD1 or TRBD2 for D (5 bases each). Trimming removed 4 bases at V and 8 bases at J, with 16 bases between. Germline loops: CDR1 SGHKS, CDR2 YYEKEE (reference sequence). The CDR3 runs to 14 residues. The CDR3, as DNA: TGTGCCAGCAGCCCCGAGGGGCGGGTCCATGAGCAGTTCTTC. This translates into CASSPEGRVHEQFF.

The chain uses TRBV9 and TRBJ2-7; D possibly corresponds to TRBD2 (6 bases). Germline V gene sequence: CDR1 SGDLS, CDR2 YYNGEE. This CDR3 comprises 16 residues. Trimming removed 4 bases from V and 2 bases from J, with 19 bases in between. As DNA, the CDR3 is TGTGCCAGCAGCCCAAAGACCGCGGGGTTCACCTACGAGCAGTACTTC. Translating gives CASSPKTAGFTYEQYF. The whole variable domain, remainder taken from reference TRBV9 and TRBJ2-7, is DSGVTQTPKHLITATGQRVTLRCSPRSGDLSVYWYQQSLDQGLQFLIQYYNGEERAKGNILERFSAQQFPDLHSELNLSSLELGDSALYFCASSPKTAGFTYEQYFGPGTRLTVT.

The chain employs TRBV5-6 and TRBJ1-1; D possibly corresponds to TRBD1 (6 bases). Trimming took 4 bases from V and 4 from J, leaving 17 bases between them. The germline CDR1 and CDR2 sequences are SGHDT and YYEEEE. This CDR3 has 15 residues. For the CDR3, the DNA is TGTGCCAGCAGCAGGAGGGAGGGGGGGGGCACTGAAGCTTTCTTT. It specifies CASSRREGGGTEAFF.

This chain joins TRBV5-5 and TRBJ2-7; 9 nucleotides agree with TRBD2. V was clipped by 0 bases and J by 2 bases; unmatched bases: 9. Germline V gene lookup returns CDR1 SGHKS and CDR2 YYEKEE (reference sequence). This CDR3 spans 17 amino acids. CDR3 sequence reads: CASSLAKLSGGTYEQYF. CDR3 DNA: TGTGCCAGCAGCTTGGCCAAGTTAAGCGGGGGGACCTACGAGCAGTACTTC. Full variable domain (outside the CDR3, taken from reference TRBV5-5 and TRBJ2-7): DAGVTQSPTHLIKTRGQQVTLRCSPISGHKSVSWYQQVLGQGPQFIFQYYEKEERGRGNFPDRFSARQFPNYSSELNVNALLLGDSALYLCASSLAKLSGGTYEQYFGPGTRLTVT.

This CDR3 is CAIRTFNNEQFF. The CDR3 nucleotides are TGTGCCATAAGGACTTTCAACAATGAGCAGTTCTTC. V and J are TRBV10-3 and TRBJ2-1; D is perhaps TRBD2 (5 bases). The CDR3 has 12 amino acids. Germline V gives CDR1 ENHRY, CDR2 SYGVKD. The ends were cut back, 9 bases at V and 5 bases at J, with 11 bases in the middle.

V is TRBV18 and J is TRBJ2-7; 11 bases align to TRBD1. Germline CDR1 reads KGHSH; CDR2 reads LQKENI. The CDR3 has 13 residues. V lost 5 bases, J lost 4 bases, and 1 base stayed unmatched. The CDR3 DNA reads TGTGCCAGCTCAGGGGACAGGGGGTACGAGCAGTACTTC. Residues: CASSGDRGYEQYF.

This clone was counted once. V is TRBV7-2 and J is TRBJ2-1; 8 bases align to TRBD2. The V gene's germline CDR1 is SGHTA and CDR2 FQGNSA. CDR3 length: 16 amino acids. Trimming removed 6 bases from V and 5 bases from J; junction bases left unmatched: 12. The CDR3: CASRFSLSGDNNEQFF. CDR3 nucleotide sequence: TGTGCCAGCAGGTTCTCACTTAGCGGGGATAACAATGAGCAGTTCTTC.

The rearrangement joins TRBV11-2 to TRBJ1-6, with 7 bases matching TRBD1. The V and J ends lost 1 base and 0 bases, in that order; junction bases with no gene match: 6. Germline V lookup: CDR1 SGHAT, CDR2 FQNNGV. The CDR3 runs 18 residues. DNA for the CDR3: TGTGCCAGCAGCTTAGGGACGGGACAGAGCTCCTATAATTCACCCCTCCACTTT. As protein: CASSLGTGQSSYNSPLHF.